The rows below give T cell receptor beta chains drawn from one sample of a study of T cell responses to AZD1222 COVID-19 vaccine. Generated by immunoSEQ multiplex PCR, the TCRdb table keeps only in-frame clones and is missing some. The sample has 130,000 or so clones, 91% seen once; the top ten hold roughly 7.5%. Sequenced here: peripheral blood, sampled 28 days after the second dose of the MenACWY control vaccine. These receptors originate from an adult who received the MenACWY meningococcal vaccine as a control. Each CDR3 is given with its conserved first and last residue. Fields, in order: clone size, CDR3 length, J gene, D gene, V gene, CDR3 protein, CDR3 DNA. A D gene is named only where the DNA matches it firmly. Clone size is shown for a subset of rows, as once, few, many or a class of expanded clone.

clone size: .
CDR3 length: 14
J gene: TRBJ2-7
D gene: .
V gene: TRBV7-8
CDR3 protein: CASSPRTLVYEQYF
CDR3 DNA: TGTGCCAGCAGCCCTAGGACCCTCGTCTACGAGCAGTACTTC

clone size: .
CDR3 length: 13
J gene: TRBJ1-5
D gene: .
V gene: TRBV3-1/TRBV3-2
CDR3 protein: CASSQVWGQPQHF
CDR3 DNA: TGTGCCAGCAGCCAAGTGTGGGGTCAGCCCCAGCATTTT

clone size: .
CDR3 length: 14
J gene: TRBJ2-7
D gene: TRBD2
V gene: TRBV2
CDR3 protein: CASRERDLTYEQYF
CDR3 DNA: TGTGCCAGCAGGGAGCGGGACCTGACCTACGAGCAGTACTTC

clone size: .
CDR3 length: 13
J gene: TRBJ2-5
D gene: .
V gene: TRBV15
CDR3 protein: CATSRSLEETQYF
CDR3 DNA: TGTGCCACCAGCAGATCCTTAGAGGAGACCCAGTACTTC

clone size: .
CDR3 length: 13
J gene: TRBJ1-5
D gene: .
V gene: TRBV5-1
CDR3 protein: CASSLESNQPQHF
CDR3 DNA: TGCGCCAGCAGCTTGGAAAGCAATCAGCCCCAGCATTTT

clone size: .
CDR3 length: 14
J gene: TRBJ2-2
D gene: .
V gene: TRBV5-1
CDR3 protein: CASSSDTYTGELFF
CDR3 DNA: TGCGCCAGCAGCTCGGACACGTACACCGGGGAGCTGTTTTTT

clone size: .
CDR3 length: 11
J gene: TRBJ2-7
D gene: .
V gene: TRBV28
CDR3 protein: CASSSSYEQYF
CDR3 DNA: TGTGCCAGCAGTTCGTCCTACGAGCAGTACTTC

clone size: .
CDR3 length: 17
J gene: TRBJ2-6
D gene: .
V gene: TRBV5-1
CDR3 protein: CASSLDRDTSGANVLTF
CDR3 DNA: TGCGCCAGCAGCTTGGACAGGGACACCTCTGGGGCCAACGTCCTGACTTTC

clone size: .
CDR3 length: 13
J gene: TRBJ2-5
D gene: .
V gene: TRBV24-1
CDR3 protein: CATGTGTSETQYF
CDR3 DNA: TGTGCCACCGGCACAGGGACGTCGGAGACCCAGTACTTC

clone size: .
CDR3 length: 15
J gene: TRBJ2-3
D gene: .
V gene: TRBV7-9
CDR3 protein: CASSYIRGTTDTQYF
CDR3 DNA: TGTGCCAGCAGCTATATCCGGGGTACCACAGATACGCAGTATTTT

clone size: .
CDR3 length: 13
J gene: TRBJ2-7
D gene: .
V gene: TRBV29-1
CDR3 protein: CSVEDAFSYEQYF
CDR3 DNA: TGCAGCGTTGAAGACGCATTCTCCTACGAGCAGTACTTC

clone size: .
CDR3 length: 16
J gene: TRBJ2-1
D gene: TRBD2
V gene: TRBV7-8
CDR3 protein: CASSLGTSGVYNEQFF
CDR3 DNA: TGTGCCAGCAGCTTGGGAACTAGCGGGGTTTACAATGAGCAGTTCTTC

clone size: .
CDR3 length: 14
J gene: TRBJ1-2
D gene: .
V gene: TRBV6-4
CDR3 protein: CASSDNLEGYGYTF
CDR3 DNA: TGTGCCAGCAGTGACAATTTGGAGGGCTATGGCTACACCTTC

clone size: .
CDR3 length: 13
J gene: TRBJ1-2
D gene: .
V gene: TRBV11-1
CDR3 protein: CASRDGTHYGYTF
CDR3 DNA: TGTGCCAGCAGGGATGGGACACACTATGGCTACACCTTC

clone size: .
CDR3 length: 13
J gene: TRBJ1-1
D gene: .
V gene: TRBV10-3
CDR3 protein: CAISGRQNTEAFF
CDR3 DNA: TGTGCCATCAGTGGCAGGCAGAACACTGAAGCTTTCTTT

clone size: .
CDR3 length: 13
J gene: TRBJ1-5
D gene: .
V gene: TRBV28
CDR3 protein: CAASRGWNQPQHF
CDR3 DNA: TGTGCGGCCTCCAGGGGCTGGAATCAGCCCCAGCATTTT

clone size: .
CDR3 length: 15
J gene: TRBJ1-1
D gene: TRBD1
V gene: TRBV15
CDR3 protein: CATSRDSDWNTEAFF
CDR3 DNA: TGTGCCACCAGCCGGGACAGCGACTGGAACACTGAAGCTTTCTTT

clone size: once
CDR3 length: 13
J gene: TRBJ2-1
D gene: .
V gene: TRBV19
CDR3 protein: CASSIYGGDEQFF
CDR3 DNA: TGTGCCAGTAGTATATATGGCGGGGATGAGCAGTTCTTC

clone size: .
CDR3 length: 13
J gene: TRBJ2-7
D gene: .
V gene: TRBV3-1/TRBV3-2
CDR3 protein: CASSQGGTNEQYF
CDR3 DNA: TGTGCCAGCAGCCAAGGGGGGACCAACGAGCAGTACTTC

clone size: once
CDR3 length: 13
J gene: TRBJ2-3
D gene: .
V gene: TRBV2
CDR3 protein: CAITRTSTDTQYF
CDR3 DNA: TGTGCCATAACGCGGACTAGCACAGATACGCAGTATTTT

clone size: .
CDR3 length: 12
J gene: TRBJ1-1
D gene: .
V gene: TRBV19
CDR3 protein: CASSWRGDEAFF
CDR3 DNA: TGTGCCAGTAGTTGGAGGGGAGATGAAGCTTTCTTT

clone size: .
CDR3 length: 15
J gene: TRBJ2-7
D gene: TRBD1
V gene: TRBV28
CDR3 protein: CASSLGGQEAYEQYF
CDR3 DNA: TGTGCCAGCAGTTTAGGGGGACAGGAGGCCTACGAGCAGTACTTC

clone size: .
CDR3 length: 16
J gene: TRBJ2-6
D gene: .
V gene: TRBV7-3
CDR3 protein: CASSLLGGTGANVLTF
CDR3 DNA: TGTGCCAGCAGCTTACTAGGGGGAACTGGGGCCAACGTCCTGACTTTC

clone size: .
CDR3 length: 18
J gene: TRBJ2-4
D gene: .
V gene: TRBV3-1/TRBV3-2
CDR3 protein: CASSQVSGPLMAKNIQYF
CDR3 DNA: TGTGCCAGCAGCCAAGTGAGCGGCCCCCTTATGGCCAAAAACATTCAGTACTTC

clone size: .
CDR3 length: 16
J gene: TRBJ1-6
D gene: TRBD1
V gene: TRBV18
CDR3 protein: CASSPPTGGFDSPLHF
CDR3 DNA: TGTGCCAGCTCACCCCCGACAGGGGGCTTTGATTCACCCCTCCACTTT

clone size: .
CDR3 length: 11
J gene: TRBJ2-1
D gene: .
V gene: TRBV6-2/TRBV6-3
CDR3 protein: CASSGLNEQFF
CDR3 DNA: TGTGCCAGCAGCGGACTCAATGAGCAGTTCTTC

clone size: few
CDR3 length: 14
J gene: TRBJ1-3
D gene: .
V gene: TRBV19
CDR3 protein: CASSMAISGNTIYF
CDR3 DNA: TGTGCCAGTAGTATGGCCATCTCTGGAAACACCATATATTTT

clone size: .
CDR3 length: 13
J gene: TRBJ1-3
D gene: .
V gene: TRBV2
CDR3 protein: CASSVYSGNTIYF
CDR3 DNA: TGTGCCAGCAGTGTTTACTCTGGAAACACCATATATTTT

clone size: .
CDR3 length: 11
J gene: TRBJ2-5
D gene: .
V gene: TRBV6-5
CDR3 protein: CASSYRETQYF
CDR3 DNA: TGTGCCAGCAGTTACAGGGAGACCCAGTACTTC